This T cell receptor beta chain emerged from a study of cytomegalovirus exposure and HLA in healthy donors. The study, taken as a whole, reports: There were 150 or so TCR beta chains listed as cytomegalovirus-associated. Among TCR sequences, most were rare, though some public TCRs appeared in many donors.

About this clone: Its target is unknown.

Sequencing used immunoSEQ multiplex PCR; TCRdb keeps in-frame clones, though not all of them. The repertoire has about 140,000 clones, around 85% of them found once; the top ten carry roughly 3%. The V gene's germline CDR1 is MNHEY and CDR2 SVGAGI. This CDR3 is 12 amino acids long. V gave up 5 bases and J gave up 11 bases, with 13 bases separating them. Sequenced sample: PBMCs. The TCR comes from a young man in good health and CMV-seronegative. The V and J genes are TRBV6-5 and TRBJ1-5, with D possibly TRBD1 on 5 matching bases. The CDR3 region is CASSTGGSTQHF. The DNA for the CDR3 is TGTGCCAGCAGTACCGGGGGTTCGACCCAGCATTTT.